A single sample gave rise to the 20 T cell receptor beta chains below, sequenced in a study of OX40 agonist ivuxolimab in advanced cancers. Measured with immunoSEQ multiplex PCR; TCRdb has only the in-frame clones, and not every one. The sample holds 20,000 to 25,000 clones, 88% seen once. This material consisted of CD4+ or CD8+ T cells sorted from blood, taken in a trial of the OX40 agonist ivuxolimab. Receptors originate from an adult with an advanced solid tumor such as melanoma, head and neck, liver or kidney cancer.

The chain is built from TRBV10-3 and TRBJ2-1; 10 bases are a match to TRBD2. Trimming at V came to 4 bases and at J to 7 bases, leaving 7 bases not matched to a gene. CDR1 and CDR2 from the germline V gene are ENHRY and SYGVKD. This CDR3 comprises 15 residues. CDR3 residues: CAISVASGRPNEQFF. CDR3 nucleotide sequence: TGTGCCATCAGTGTAGCTAGCGGGAGACCTAATGAGCAGTTCTTC.

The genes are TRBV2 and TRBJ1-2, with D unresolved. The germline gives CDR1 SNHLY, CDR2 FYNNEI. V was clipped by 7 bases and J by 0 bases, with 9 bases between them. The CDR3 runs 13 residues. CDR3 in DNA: TGTGCCAGCACCACCAGGCCTAACTATGGCTACACCTTC. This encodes CASTTRPNYGYTF.

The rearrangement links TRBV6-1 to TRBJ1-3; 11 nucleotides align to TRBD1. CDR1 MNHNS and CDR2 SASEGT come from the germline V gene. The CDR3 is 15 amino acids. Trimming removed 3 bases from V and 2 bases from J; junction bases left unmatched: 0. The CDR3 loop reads CASSEDRGPGNTIYF. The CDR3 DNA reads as TGTGCCAGCAGTGAGGACAGGGGGCCTGGAAACACCATATATTTT.

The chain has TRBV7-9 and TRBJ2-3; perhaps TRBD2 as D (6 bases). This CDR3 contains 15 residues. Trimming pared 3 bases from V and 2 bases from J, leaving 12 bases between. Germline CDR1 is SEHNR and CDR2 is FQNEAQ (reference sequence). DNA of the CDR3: TGTGCCAGCAGCTTCACCGGGACTCACACAGATACGCAGTATTTT. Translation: CASSFTGTHTDTQYF.

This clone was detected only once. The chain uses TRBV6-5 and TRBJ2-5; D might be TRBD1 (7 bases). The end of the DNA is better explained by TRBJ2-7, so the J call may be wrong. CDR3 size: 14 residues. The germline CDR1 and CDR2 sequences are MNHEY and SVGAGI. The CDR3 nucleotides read TGTGCCAGCACCCCGGGGGACAGAGCCTACGAGCAGTACTTC. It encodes CASTPGDRAYEQYF.

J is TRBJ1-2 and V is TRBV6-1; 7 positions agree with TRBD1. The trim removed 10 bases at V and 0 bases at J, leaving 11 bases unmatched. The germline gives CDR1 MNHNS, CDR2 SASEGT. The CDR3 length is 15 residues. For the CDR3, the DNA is TGTGCCACCTTGGTTTTGACAGGGTCTAACTATGGCTACACCTTC. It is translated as CATLVLTGSNYGYTF.

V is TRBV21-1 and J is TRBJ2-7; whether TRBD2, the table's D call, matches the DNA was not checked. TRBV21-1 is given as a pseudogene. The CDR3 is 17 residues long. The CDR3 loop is CASSKVRLAGGPGEQYF. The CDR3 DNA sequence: TGTGCCAGCAGCAAAGTTCGACTAGCGGGAGGGCCGGGGGAGCAGTACTTC.

This CDR3 is CASSSTKYQETQYF. As DNA, the CDR3 is TGTGCCAGCAGTTCCACCAAGTACCAAGAGACCCAGTACTTC. The gene calls are TRBV6-1 and TRBJ2-5; the D is unclear. Germline V gives CDR1 MNHNS, CDR2 SASEGT. The germline V and J ends were trimmed by 5 bases and 0 bases, with 10 bases remaining between them. This CDR3 spans 14 amino acids.

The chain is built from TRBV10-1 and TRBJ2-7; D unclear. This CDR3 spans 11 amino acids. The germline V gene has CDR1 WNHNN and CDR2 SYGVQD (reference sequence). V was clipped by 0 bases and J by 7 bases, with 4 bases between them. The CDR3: CASSESMEQYF. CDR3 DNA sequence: TGCGCCAGCAGTGAGTCGATGGAGCAGTACTTC.

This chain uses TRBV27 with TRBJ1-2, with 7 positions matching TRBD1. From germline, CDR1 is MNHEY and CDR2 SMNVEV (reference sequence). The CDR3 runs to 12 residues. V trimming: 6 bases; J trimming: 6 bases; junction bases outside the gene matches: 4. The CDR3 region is CASSDREHGYTF. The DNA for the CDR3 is TGTGCCAGCAGCGACAGGGAACATGGCTACACCTTC.

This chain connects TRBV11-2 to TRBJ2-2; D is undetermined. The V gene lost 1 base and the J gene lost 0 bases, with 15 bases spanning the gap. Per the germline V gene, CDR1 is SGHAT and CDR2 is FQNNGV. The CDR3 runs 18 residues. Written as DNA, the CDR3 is TGTGCCAGCAGCTTAGTCCATGGCGGAGCTCCGAACACCGGGGAGCTGTTTTTT. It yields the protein CASSLVHGGAPNTGELFF.

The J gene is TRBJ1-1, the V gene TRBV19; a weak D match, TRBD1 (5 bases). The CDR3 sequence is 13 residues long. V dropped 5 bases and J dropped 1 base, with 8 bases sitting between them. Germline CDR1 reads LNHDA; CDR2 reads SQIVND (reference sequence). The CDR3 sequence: CASSLGQNTEAFF. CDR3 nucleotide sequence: TGTGCCAGTAGTTTAGGACAGAACACTGAAGCTTTCTTT.

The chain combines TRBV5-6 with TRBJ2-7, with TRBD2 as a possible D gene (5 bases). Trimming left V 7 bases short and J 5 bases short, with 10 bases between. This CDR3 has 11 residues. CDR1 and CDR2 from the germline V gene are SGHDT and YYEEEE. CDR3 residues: CASGMRDEQYF. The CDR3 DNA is TGTGCCAGCGGCATGAGGGACGAGCAGTACTTC.

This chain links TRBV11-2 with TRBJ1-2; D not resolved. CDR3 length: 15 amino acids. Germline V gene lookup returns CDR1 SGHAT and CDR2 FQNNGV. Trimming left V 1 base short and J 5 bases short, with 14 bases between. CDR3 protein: CASSLGVLASYGYTF. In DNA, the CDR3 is TGTGCCAGCAGCTTAGGGGTCTTGGCATCTTATGGCTACACCTTC. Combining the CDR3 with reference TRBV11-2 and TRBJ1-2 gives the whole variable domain EAGVAQSPRYKIIEKRQSVAFWCNPISGHATLYWYQQILGQGPKLLIQFQNNGVVDDSQLPKDRFSAERLKGVDSTLKIQPAKLEDSAVYLCASSLGVLASYGYTFGSGTRLTVV.

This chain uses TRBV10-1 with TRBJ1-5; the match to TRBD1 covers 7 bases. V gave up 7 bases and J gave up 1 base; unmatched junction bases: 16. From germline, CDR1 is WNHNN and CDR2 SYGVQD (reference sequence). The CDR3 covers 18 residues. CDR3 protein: CASTSIRTGQLSNQPQHF. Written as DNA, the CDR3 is TGCGCCAGCACCTCTATCAGGACAGGCCAATTAAGCAATCAGCCCCAGCATTTT.

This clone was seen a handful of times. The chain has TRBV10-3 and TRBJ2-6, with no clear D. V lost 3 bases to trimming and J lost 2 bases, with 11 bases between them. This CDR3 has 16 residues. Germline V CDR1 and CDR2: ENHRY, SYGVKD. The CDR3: CAISDNTVAGANVLTF. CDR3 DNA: TGTGCCATCAGTGATAACACAGTAGCTGGGGCCAACGTCCTGACTTTC.

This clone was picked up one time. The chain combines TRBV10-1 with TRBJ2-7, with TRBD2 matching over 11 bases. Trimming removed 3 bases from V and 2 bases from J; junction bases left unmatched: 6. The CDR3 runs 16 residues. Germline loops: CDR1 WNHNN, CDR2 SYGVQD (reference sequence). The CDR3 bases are TGCGCCAGCAGTGATGAGACTAGCGGGACGGCCTACGAGCAGTACTTC. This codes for CASSDETSGTAYEQYF.

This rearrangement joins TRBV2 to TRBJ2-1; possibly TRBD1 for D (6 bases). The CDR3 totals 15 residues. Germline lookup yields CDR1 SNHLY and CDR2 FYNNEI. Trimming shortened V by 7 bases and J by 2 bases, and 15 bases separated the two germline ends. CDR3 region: CASIGQITPYNEQFF. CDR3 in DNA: TGTGCCAGCATAGGACAGATCACCCCCTACAATGAGCAGTTCTTC. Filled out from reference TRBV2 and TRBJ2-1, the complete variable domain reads EPEVTQTPSHQVTQMGQEVILRCVPISNHLYFYWYRQILGQKVEFLVSFYNNEISEKSEIFDDQFSVERPDGSNFTLKIRSTKLEDSAMYFCASIGQITPYNEQFFGPGTRLTVL.

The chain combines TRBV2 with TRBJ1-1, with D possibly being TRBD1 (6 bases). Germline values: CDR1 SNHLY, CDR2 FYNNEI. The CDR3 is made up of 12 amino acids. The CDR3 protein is CAMGEGDTEAFF. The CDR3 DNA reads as TGTGCTATGGGGGAGGGGGACACTGAAGCTTTCTTT.

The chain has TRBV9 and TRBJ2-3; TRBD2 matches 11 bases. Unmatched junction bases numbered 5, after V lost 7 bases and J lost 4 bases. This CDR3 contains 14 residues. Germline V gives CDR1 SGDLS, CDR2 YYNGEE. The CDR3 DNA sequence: TGTGCCAGCGGAACTAGCGGGAGTCCAGATACGCAGTATTTT. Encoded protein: CASGTSGSPDTQYF.